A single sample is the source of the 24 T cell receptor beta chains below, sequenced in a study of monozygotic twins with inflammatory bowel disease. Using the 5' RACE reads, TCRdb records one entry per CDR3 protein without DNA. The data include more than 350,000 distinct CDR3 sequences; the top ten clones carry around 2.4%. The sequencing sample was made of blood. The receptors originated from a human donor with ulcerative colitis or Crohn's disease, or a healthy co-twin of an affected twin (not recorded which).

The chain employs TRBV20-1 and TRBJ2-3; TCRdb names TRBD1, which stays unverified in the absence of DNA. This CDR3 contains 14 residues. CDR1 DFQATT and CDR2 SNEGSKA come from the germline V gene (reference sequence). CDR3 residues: CSARDLTGWDTQYF.

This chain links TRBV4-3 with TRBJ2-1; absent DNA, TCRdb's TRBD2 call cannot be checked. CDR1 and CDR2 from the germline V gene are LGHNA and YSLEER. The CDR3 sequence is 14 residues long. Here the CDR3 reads CASSQDRTRDEQFF.

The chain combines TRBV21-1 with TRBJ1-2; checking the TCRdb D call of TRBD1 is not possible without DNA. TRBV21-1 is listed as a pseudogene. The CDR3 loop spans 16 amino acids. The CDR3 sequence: CASSNRRISAPHGYTF.

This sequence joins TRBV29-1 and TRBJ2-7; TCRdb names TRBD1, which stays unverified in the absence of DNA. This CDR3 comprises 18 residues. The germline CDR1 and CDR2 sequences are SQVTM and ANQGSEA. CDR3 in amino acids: CSVGITWSIGGGPYEQYF.

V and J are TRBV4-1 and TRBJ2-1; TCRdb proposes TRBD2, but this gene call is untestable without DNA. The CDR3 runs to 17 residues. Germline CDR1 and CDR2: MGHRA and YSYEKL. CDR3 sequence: CASSQTSGGSSYNEQFF.

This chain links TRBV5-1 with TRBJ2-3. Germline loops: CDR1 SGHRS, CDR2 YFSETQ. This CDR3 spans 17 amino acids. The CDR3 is CASSLAMTSGSTDTQYF.

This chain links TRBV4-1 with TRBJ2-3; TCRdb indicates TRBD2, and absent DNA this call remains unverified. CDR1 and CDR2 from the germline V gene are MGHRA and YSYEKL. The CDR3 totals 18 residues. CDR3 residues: CASRLRGQGTSDTDTQYF.

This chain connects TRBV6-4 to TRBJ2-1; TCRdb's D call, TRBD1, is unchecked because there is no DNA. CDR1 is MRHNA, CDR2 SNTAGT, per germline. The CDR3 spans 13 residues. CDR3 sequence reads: CASSDPPSHEQFF.

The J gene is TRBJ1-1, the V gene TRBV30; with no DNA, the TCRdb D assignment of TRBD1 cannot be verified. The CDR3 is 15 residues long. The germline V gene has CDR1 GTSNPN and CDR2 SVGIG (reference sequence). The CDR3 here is CAWSVPGLSLTEAFF.

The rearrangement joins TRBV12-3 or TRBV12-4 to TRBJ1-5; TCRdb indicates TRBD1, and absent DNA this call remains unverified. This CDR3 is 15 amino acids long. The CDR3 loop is CASSLFRDSNQPQHF.

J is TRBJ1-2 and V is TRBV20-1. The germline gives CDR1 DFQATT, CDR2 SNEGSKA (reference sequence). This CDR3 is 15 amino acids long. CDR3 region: CSANRESREDYGYTF.

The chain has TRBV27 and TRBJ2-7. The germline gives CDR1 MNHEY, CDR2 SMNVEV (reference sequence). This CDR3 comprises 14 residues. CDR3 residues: CASSLREGPHEQYF.

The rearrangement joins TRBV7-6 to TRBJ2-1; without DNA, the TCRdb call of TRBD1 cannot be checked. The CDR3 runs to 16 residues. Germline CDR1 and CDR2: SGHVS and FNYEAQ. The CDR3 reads CASSYSGGATYNEQFF.

Here the CDR3 reads CASSPPMASGSETQYF. The chain links TRBV18 to TRBJ2-5; TCRdb returns TRBD2, unconfirmable since there is no DNA. Looked up from germline, CDR1 is KGHSH and CDR2 is LQKENI. The CDR3 runs 16 residues.

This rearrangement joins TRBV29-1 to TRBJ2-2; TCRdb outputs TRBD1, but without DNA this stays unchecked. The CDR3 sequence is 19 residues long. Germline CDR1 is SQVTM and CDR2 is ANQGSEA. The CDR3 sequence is CSVEDLQWGRAKVAGELFF.

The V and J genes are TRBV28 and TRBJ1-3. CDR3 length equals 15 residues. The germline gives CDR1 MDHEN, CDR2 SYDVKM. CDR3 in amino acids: CASSYGFSSGNTIYF.

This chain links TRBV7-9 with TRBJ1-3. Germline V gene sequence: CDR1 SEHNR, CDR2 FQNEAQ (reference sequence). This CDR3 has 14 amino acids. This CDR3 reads CASSPDGSGNTIYF.

The CDR3 sequence: CASSFKGLVRNEQFF. V is TRBV12-3 or TRBV12-4 and J is TRBJ2-1; absent DNA, TCRdb's TRBD2 call cannot be checked. CDR3 length: 15 amino acids.

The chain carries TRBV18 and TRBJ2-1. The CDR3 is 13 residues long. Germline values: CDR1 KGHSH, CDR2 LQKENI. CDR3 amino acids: CAGRSGSYNEQFF. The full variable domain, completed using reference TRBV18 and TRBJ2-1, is NAGVMQNPRHLVRRRGQEARLRCSPMKGHSHVYWYRQLPEEGLKFMVYLQKENIIDESGMPKERFSAEFPKEGPSILRIQQVVRGDSAAYFCAGRSGSYNEQFFGPGTRLTVL.

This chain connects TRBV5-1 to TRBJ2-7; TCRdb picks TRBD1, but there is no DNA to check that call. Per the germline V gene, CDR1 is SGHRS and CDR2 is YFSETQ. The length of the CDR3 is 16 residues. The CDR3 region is CASSVRQGTAAYEQYF.

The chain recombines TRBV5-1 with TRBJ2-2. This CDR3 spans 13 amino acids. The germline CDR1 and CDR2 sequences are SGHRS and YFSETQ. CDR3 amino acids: CASSFRDPGELFF.

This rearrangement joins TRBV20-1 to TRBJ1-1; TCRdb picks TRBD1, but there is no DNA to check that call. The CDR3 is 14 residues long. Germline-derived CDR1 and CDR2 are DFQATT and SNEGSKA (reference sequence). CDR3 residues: CSAIRGLGNTEAFF.

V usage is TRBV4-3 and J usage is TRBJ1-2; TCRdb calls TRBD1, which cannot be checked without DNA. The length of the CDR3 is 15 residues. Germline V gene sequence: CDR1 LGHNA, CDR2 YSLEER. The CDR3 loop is CASSQVRGGFGGYTF.

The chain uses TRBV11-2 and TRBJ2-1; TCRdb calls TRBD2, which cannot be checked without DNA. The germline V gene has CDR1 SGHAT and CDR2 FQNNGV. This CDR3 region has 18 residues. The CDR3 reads CASSTGTSGRTVYNEQFF.